These 22 T cell receptor beta chains share one sample of origin, sequenced in a study of cytomegalovirus exposure and HLA in healthy donors. 60 Vbeta and 13 Jbeta primers were used in PCR. The data were produced by immunoSEQ multiplex PCR, yet TCRdb's version contains in-frame clones alone and is incomplete. The sample has about 120,000 clones, around 70% seen once; the top ten hold around 4.1%. The sequencing sample was made of PBMCs. The source is a woman between 35 and 50 years old in good health and CMV-seronegative.

The sample holds many counts of this clone. The V call is TRBV6-4, the J call TRBJ2-2, with 8 positions matching TRBD2. The V segment lost 5 bases and the J segment 3 bases; nucleotides outside the gene matches: 5. In germline, CDR1 is MRHNA, CDR2 SNTAGT. This CDR3 region has 15 residues. The chain's CDR3 is CASSQGAGDTGELFF. CDR3 nucleotides: TGTGCCAGCAGTCAGGGAGCGGGAGACACCGGGGAGCTGTTTTTT.

The chain has TRBV25-1 and TRBJ1-5; 8 nucleotides line up with TRBD1. The germline V gene encodes CDR1 MGHDK and CDR2 SYGVNS. V lost 7 bases and J lost 7; bases outside the gene matches: 9. This CDR3 is built from 14 residues. The CDR3: CASNPQGAGQPQHF. The CDR3 DNA reads as TGTGCCAGCAACCCCCAGGGGGCGGGGCAGCCCCAGCATTTT.

This clone was picked up a small number of times. V is TRBV4-2 and J is TRBJ2-7, with D unclear. This CDR3 has 14 amino acids. Per the germline V gene, CDR1 is LGHNA and CDR2 is YNFKEQ. V lost 0 bases to trimming and J lost 1 base, with 7 bases between them. The CDR3 sequence is CASSQEQMSYEQYF. CDR3 coding DNA: TGTGCCAGCAGCCAAGAACAGATGTCCTACGAGCAGTACTTC.

The chain recombines TRBV5-1 with TRBJ2-7; D is perhaps TRBD1 (5 bases). This CDR3 has 12 residues. With 2 bases removed from V and 3 bases from J, the gap between germline ends came to 6 bases. Germline V gives CDR1 SGHRS, CDR2 YFSETQ. CDR3 bases: TGCGCCAGCAGCTTCGACAGCTACGAGCAGTACTTC. Its protein product is CASSFDSYEQYF.

The V and J genes are TRBV5-4 and TRBJ2-2, with D possibly TRBD2 on 6 matching bases. V lost 4 bases and J lost 0, with 10 bases in between. This CDR3 has 15 amino acids. The V gene's germline CDR1 is SGHNT and CDR2 YYREEE (reference sequence). CDR3: CASSTGGPNTGELFF. As DNA, the CDR3 is TGTGCCAGCAGCACCGGGGGTCCGAACACCGGGGAGCTGTTTTTT.

This clone appeared a few times. This sequence joins TRBV7-8 and TRBJ2-1; 16 bases agree with TRBD2. The V and J ends lost 1 base and 3 bases, in that order; junction bases with no gene match: 3. Germline loops: CDR1 SGHVS, CDR2 FQNEAQ. This CDR3 has 18 amino acids. The CDR3 DNA reads as TGTGCCAGCAGCTTAGTAGGGACTAGCGGGGGGGTCTACAATGAGCAGTTCTTC. This translates into CASSLVGTSGGVYNEQFF.

The chain joins TRBV9 to TRBJ2-1, with 8 positions matching TRBD1. After removal of 0 bases from V and 6 bases from J, the junction contained 5 bases not matched to a gene. Germline CDR1 is SGDLS and CDR2 is YYNGEE. The CDR3 covers 15 residues. The CDR3 here is CASSVDGTGTNEQFF. As DNA, the CDR3 is TGTGCCAGCAGCGTAGACGGGACAGGAACCAATGAGCAGTTCTTC.

The sample holds a few counts of this clone. V is TRBV27 and J is TRBJ2-3; maybe TRBD1 (5 bases). V shed 7 bases and J shed 4 bases, with 15 bases lying between them. This CDR3 has 14 amino acids. CDR1 is MNHEY, CDR2 SMNVEV, per germline (reference sequence). CDR3 region: CASILSPGSDTQYF. For the CDR3, the DNA is TGTGCCAGCATCCTAAGCCCAGGGTCAGATACGCAGTATTTT.

As for this clone: The same CDR3 can be traced to other DNA sequences in this sample. J is TRBJ2-3 and V is TRBV7-9; no clear D. The length of the CDR3 is 12 residues. V lost 2 bases and J lost 5, with 5 bases in between. Germline CDR1 SEHNR, CDR2 FQNEAQ (reference sequence). The CDR3 sequence: CASSLTGDTQYF. As DNA, the CDR3 is TGTGCCAGCAGCTTAACGGGAGATACGCAGTATTTT. The whole variable domain, remainder taken from reference TRBV7-9 and TRBJ2-3, is DTGVSQNPRHKITKRGQNVTFRCDPISEHNRLYWYRQTLGQGPEFLTYFQNEAQLEKSRLLSDRFSAERPKGSFSTLEIQRTEQGDSAMYLCASSLTGDTQYFGPGTRLTVL.

This clone showed up just once. V and J are TRBV18 and TRBJ2-7, with 8 bases fitting TRBD2. There are 14 residues in the CDR3. V lost 3 bases to trimming and J lost 4 bases; unmatched junction nucleotides: 5. Germline V CDR1 and CDR2: KGHSH, LQKENI. CDR3 sequence: CASSPPGGGYEQYF. Here the CDR3 DNA reads TGTGCCAGCTCACCCCCCGGCGGGGGGTACGAGCAGTACTTC.

The chain uses TRBV5-4 and TRBJ2-7; no firm D call. Trimming shortened V by 4 bases and J by 3 bases, and 8 bases separated the two germline ends. The CDR3 consists of 12 residues. The germline gives CDR1 SGHNT, CDR2 YYREEE (reference sequence). In nucleotides, the CDR3 is TGTGCCAGCAGCCGCTATAACTACGAGCAGTACTTC. Residues: CASSRYNYEQYF.

This clone was counted a few times. The chain employs TRBV6-5 and TRBJ2-7; 7 nucleotides line up with TRBD2. CDR3 length: 14 residues. Germline-derived CDR1 and CDR2 are MNHEY and SVGAGI. The V gene end was trimmed by 8 bases and the J gene end by 3 bases; junction bases not matched to a gene: 10. CDR3 protein: CASSREEGVYEQYF. In DNA, the CDR3 is TGTGCCAGCTCCCGGGAGGAAGGAGTCTACGAGCAGTACTTC.

This clone was picked up one time. The chain uses TRBV5-1 and TRBJ1-1, with D uncertain. The V end was cut by 4 bases, the J end by 0 bases, with 7 bases between. CDR3 length: 13 residues. Germline loops: CDR1 SGHRS, CDR2 YFSETQ. The CDR3 nucleotides are TGCGCCAGCAGCAATCCGGTGAACACTGAAGCTTTCTTT. The encoded protein is CASSNPVNTEAFF.

A note on this clone: It may be a read error: a sequence one base away is much more abundant. This chain uses TRBV7-3 with TRBJ1-1; D is uncertain. The CDR3 covers 13 residues. Trimming cost V 2 bases and J 1 base, with 5 bases left between them. Germline V lookup: CDR1 SGHTA, CDR2 FQGTGA. The CDR3 sequence: CASSLDRNTEAFF. CDR3 in DNA: TGTGCCAGCAGCTTAGATAGGAACACTGAAGCTTTCTTT.

The J gene is TRBJ1-6, the V gene TRBV2; D is ambiguous. Trimming pared 5 bases from V and 7 bases from J, leaving 15 bases between. This CDR3 comprises 15 residues. The V gene's germline CDR1 is SNHLY and CDR2 FYNNEI. CDR3 DNA sequence: TGTGCCAGCAGTCCCCCGCCCCCGGGGAATTCACCCCTCCACTTT. Protein sequence: CASSPPPPGNSPLHF.

This chain uses TRBV18 with TRBJ2-2; D might be TRBD2 (5 bases). The germline V and J ends were trimmed by 3 bases and 8 bases, with 10 bases remaining between them. The CDR3 runs to 13 residues. Germline CDR1 and CDR2: KGHSH and LQKENI. This CDR3 is CASSPLGVGELFF. CDR3 nucleotides: TGTGCCAGCTCACCTCTCGGGGTGGGGGAGCTGTTTTTT.

The V and J genes are TRBV7-2 and TRBJ2-1; 16 nucleotides agree with TRBD2. The CDR3 is 18 amino acids. V shed 2 bases and J 7 bases; nucleotides not matched to a gene: 8. Germline-derived CDR1 and CDR2 are SGHTA and FQGNSA. Here the CDR3 reads CASSLHGTSGGAGNEQFF. CDR3 coding DNA: TGTGCCAGCAGCTTACACGGGACTAGCGGGGGGGCGGGGAATGAGCAGTTCTTC. Variable domain in full (rest from reference TRBV7-2 and TRBJ2-1): GAGVSQSPSNKVTEKGKDVELRCDPISGHTALYWYRQSLGQGLEFLIYFQGNSAPDKSGLPSDRFSAERTGGSVSTLTIQRTQQEDSAVYLCASSLHGTSGGAGNEQFFGPGTRLTVL.

The chain has TRBV5-1 and TRBJ2-2; TRBD2 might be the D (5 bases). Per germline, CDR1 SGHRS and CDR2 YFSETQ. The germline V and J ends were trimmed by 1 base and 2 bases, with 6 bases remaining between them. The CDR3 covers 14 residues. CDR3 nucleotides: TGCGCCAGCAGCTTGACTAGTAACACCGGGGAGCTGTTTTTT. Protein product: CASSLTSNTGELFF.

This chain connects TRBV5-6 to TRBJ2-7, with 7 positions matching TRBD1. Germline V CDR1 and CDR2: SGHDT, YYEEEE. The CDR3 is 13 amino acids. V gave up 7 bases and J gave up 1 base; unmatched junction bases: 5. CDR3 protein: CASGTVGSYEQYF. The DNA of the CDR3 is TGTGCCAGCGGGACAGTGGGATCCTACGAGCAGTACTTC.

This clone was recorded only once. The chain recombines TRBV4-2 with TRBJ1-5; TRBD1 aligns across 9 bases. Looked up from germline, CDR1 is LGHNA and CDR2 is YNFKEQ. V lost 1 base and J lost 5; bases outside the gene matches: 6. The CDR3 has 16 residues. CDR3 DNA sequence: TGTGCCAGCAGCCAAGGCGACCGGACAGGGGATCAGCCCCAGCATTTT. Encoded protein: CASSQGDRTGDQPQHF.

The CDR3: CASSDRGLQPQHF. CDR3 nucleotide sequence: TGTGCCAGCAGTGACAGGGGGCTCCAGCCCCAGCATTTT. The V and J genes are TRBV6-1 and TRBJ1-5; 8 nucleotides match TRBD1. The CDR3 has 13 residues. V was pared by 3 bases and J by 7 bases, with 2 bases of the junction left unmatched. The V gene's germline CDR1 is MNHNS and CDR2 SASEGT.

This clone turned up a few times. This sequence joins TRBV7-9 and TRBJ1-1; D possibly corresponds to TRBD1 (6 bases). Germline V gene data show CDR1 as SEHNR and CDR2 as FQNEAQ (reference sequence). The CDR3 is made up of 15 amino acids. Between the trimmed V and J ends, which lost 3 bases and 0 bases, there was a span of 11 bases. The CDR3 here is CASSLWGRMNTEAFF. The CDR3 DNA reads TGTGCCAGCAGCTTGTGGGGGCGAATGAACACTGAAGCTTTCTTT.